This T cell receptor beta chain was captured in a study of Tregs in tolerant kidney transplant recipients. Study observations and caveats: Tregs expanded with activated donor B cells seemed most donor-specific. For some patients, primers changed over time, blocking nucleotide-level comparison.

This CDR3 spans 17 amino acids. The V end lost 3 bases, the J end lost 4 bases, and 20 bases lay between the germline ends. The germline V gene encodes CDR1 SGHKS and CDR2 YYEKEE (reference sequence). CD4+CD25+CD127- Tregs, CD4+CD25- non-Tregs, CD4 and CD8 cells were sorted. About this clone itself: Its antigen is currently unknown.

The protocol was immunoSEQ multiplex PCR, while the TCRdb copy is restricted to in-frame clones and leaves out a portion. The top ten hold 0.34% of the sample, which has just under 65,000 clones, about 98% seen once. The chain employs TRBV5-5 and TRBJ2-1; D might be TRBD2 (6 bases). Sequencing was performed on Tregs from blood, taken before the transplant. The receptor comes from a human donor who received a combined kidney and bone marrow transplant. For the CDR3, the DNA is TGTGCCAGCAGCTCCGCTCGAGGGACTCTAAGGTACAATGAGCAGTTCTTC. Residues: CASSSARGTLRYNEQFF.